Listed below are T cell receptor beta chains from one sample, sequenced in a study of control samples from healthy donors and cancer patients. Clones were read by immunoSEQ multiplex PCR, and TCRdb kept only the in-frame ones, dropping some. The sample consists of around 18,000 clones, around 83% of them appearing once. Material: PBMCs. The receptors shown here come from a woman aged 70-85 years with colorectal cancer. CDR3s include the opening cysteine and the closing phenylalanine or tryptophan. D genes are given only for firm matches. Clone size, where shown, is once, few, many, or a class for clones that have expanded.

CASSQDGRNGFF,TGTGCCAGCAGCCAAGATGGGAGAAACGGGTTCTTC,TRBV3-1/TRBV3-2,.,TRBJ2-1,.
CASSVGLAGTDTQYF,TGTGCCAGCAGCGTAGGACTAGCGGGGACCGATACGCAGTATTTT,TRBV9,TRBD2,TRBJ2-3,.
CASSQVSGKGPDTQYF,TGTGCCAGCAGCCAAGTGAGCGGAAAAGGTCCAGATACGCAGTATTTT,TRBV14,.,TRBJ2-3,.
CATSRDGGRAAGGYTF,TGTGCCACCAGCAGAGATGGTGGTAGGGCGGCGGGAGGCTACACCTTC,TRBV15,.,TRBJ1-2,.
CASSLDPNTDTQYF,TGTGCCAGCAGCTTAGATCCCAACACAGATACGCAGTATTTT,TRBV11-3,.,TRBJ2-3,.
CASSTRTGGVRRGNTIYF,TGTGCCAGTAGTACCCGGACAGGGGGCGTGAGAAGAGGAAACACCATATATTTT,TRBV19,TRBD1,TRBJ1-3,.
CASSQDGGGIGADTQYF,TGCGCCAGCAGCCAAGATGGGGGCGGGATTGGGGCAGATACGCAGTATTTT,TRBV4-3,.,TRBJ2-3,.
CASMGDFQETQYF,TGTGCCAGCATGGGAGACTTCCAAGAGACCCAGTACTTC,TRBV2,.,TRBJ2-5,.
CASSPGTLNTGELFF,TGTGCCAGCAGTCCCGGGACTTTGAACACCGGGGAGCTGTTTTTT,TRBV27,.,TRBJ2-2,.
CATAGRGSGQPQHF,TGTGCCACCGCGGGCAGGGGGAGCGGTCAGCCCCAGCATTTT,TRBV24-1,TRBD1,TRBJ1-5,.
CASSLRNEQYF,TGCGCCAGCAGCCTTAGAAACGAGCAGTACTTC,TRBV5-1,.,TRBJ2-7,few